The next 4 T cell receptor beta chains were all read from a single sample in a study of CD8 T cells in ankylosing spondylitis (dated 2017 in TCRdb). Library prep was done by 5' RACE. These reads were obtained on an Illumina HiSeq 2500. TCRdb redid the processing of the public reads, applying fastp at Q25 and MiXCR, and retained in-frame beta chains. Each CDR3 protein gets just one entry, which takes the most common genes and DNA from the rows behind it. This sample is represented by 84,000 or so distinct CDR3 sequences; around 25% of them were singletons. Around 60% of the sample is held by the ten biggest clonotypes. The sample consisted of blood, either unsorted or a sorted T cell fraction (not recorded which). The receptors were sampled from a male donor with ankylosing spondylitis or in good health (not recorded which).

This clonotype was seen ten or more times. The chain joins TRBV9 to TRBJ1-2, with D possibly matching TRBD1 (6 bases). The CDR3 extends over 16 amino acids. Germline assignment: CDR1 SGDLS and CDR2 YYNGEE. V lost 0 bases to trimming and J lost 4 bases, with 16 bases between them. The CDR3 nucleotides read TGTGCCAGCAGCGTAGCGGCCCGTCTAGGGGGCTATGGCTACACCTTC. It translates to CASSVAARLGGYGYTF.

This clonotype was detected a few times. The V gene is TRBV30, the J gene TRBJ2-1; D is undetermined. This CDR3 region has 13 residues. The V and J ends lost 8 bases and 6 bases respectively, with 17 bases between them. The germline V gene has CDR1 GTSNPN and CDR2 SVGIG (reference sequence). The chain's CDR3 is CARRRNVGNEQFF. The CDR3, as DNA: TGTGCCCGCCGGCGAAATGTCGGCAATGAGCAGTTCTTC.

This clonotype was detected a few times. The rearrangement uses TRBV12-3 or TRBV12-4 and TRBJ2-3, with TRBD1 as a possible D gene (5 bases). Trimming removed 6 bases at V and 2 bases at J, with 12 bases between. The CDR3 extends over 14 amino acids. The CDR3 DNA sequence: TGTGCCAGCAGGGTAACAGGACCCACAGATACGCAGTATTTT. Translating gives CASRVTGPTDTQYF.

The chain recombines TRBV12-3 or TRBV12-4 with TRBJ1-3, with D perhaps matching TRBD1 (5 bases). Trimming pared 5 bases from V and 0 bases from J, leaving 11 bases between. The CDR3 length is 15 residues. CDR3 sequence reads: CASSPGTRSGNTIYF. CDR3 sequence (DNA): TGTGCCAGCAGTCCAGGGACGCGCTCTGGAAACACCATATATTTT.